A selection of T cell receptor beta chains follows, all from one sample in a study of T cell changes during pregnancy in multiple sclerosis. Sequencing was performed with immunoSEQ multiplex PCR; in TCRdb, only in-frame clones are kept and a portion is missing. Among tens of thousands of clones, roughly 89% were seen once, and the ten largest hold about 2.2%. The source was peripheral blood, collected in the third trimester of pregnancy. The receptors shown here come from a female donor in good health, enrolled as a control in a pregnancy study. The conserved cysteine and the conserved F or W are not part of the CDR3 here. Each record gives: V gene, CDR3 protein.

TRBV30,AWSVRVTQGREQY
TRBV11-1,ASIRDRTGNSPLH
TRBV27,ASSPTGTGVYNEQF
TRBV10-3,AISEAGMNTEAF
TRBV19,ASSPWDRDVAQH
TRBV6-5,ASTPGVPGELF
TRBV7-9,ASSFRDTNSGEQY
TRBV6-1,ASSEALSSGQIYT
TRBV7-2,ASGAGPYGYT
TRBV19,ASSITGVEWRYGYT
TRBV11-2,ASSPYRGGVEAF
TRBV13,ASGLGGNTEAF
TRBV27,ASSLRAFQGPYEQY
TRBV30,ACLPRVNTIY
TRBV25-1,ASSESLTSGSNEQF
TRBV7-2,ASSLPGIYEQY
TRBV2,ASIGGRAGNTIY
TRBV5-4,ASSSKGRGNSPLH
TRBV7-9,ASSSLGHAGNTIY
TRBV6-1,ASTPGATNEKLF